Each of the 9 T cell receptor beta chains below was sequenced from the same sample in a study of T cells after yellow fever vaccination. TCRdb called the 5' RACE reads again in MiXCR, with one record for every CDR3 protein. The sample carries 300,000 to 400,000 distinct CDR3 sequences, about an eighth recorded once. Sequencing was performed on CD4+ T cells sorted from PBMCs, taken 15 days after the yellow fever booster vaccination. These receptor sequences come from a man younger than 30 who received the YFV17D yellow fever vaccine.

The rearrangement joins TRBV12-3 or TRBV12-4 to TRBJ1-5; D unresolved. Trimming took 4 bases from V and 5 from J, leaving 6 bases between them. This CDR3 comprises 12 residues. The CDR3 DNA reads as TGTGCCAGCAGTTGGCCGGATCAGCCCCAGCATTTT. It specifies CASSWPDQPQHF.

This chain joins TRBV11-2 and TRBJ2-1; possible D gene TRBD2, 6 bases. V was pared by 5 bases and J by 0 bases, with 11 bases between. Germline V gene data show CDR1 as SGHAT and CDR2 as FQNNGV. The CDR3 has 15 residues. In nucleotides, the CDR3 is TGTGCCAGCAGCCTCCAGCGGGCCTCCTACAATGAGCAGTTCTTC. Residues: CASSLQRASYNEQFF.

Only a few counts were recorded for this clonotype. The V and J genes are TRBV2 and TRBJ2-6; no clear D. V was cut by 3 bases and J by 9 bases, with 12 bases left in between. This CDR3 has 14 amino acids. Germline V CDR1 and CDR2: SNHLY, FYNNEI. The CDR3 loop is CASSDNLHNNVLTF. CDR3 nucleotides: TGTGCCAGCAGTGATAATTTACACAACAACGTCCTGACTTTC.

This chain links TRBV7-2 with TRBJ2-7; D is ambiguous. Germline CDR1 reads SGHTA; CDR2 reads FQGNSA. This CDR3 is built from 15 residues. V gave up 5 bases and J gave up 0 bases, with 14 bases separating them. CDR3 DNA sequence: TGTGCCAGCAGCGCACGTGCGACGGACTCCTACGAGCAGTACTTC. Translating gives CASSARATDSYEQYF. Full variable domain (missing parts from reference TRBV7-2 and TRBJ2-7): GAGVSQSPSNKVTEKGKDVELRCDPISGHTALYWYRQSLGQGLEFLIYFQGNSAPDKSGLPSDRFSAERTGGSVSTLTIQRTQQEDSAVYLCASSARATDSYEQYFGPGTRLTVT.

This clonotype was recorded many times. The chain is built from TRBV7-3 and TRBJ2-5; 11 bases are shared with TRBD2. The germline V gene has CDR1 SGHTA and CDR2 FQGTGA. The CDR3 is 16 residues long. Trimming removed 6 bases from V and 7 bases from J; junction bases left unmatched: 13. The CDR3 DNA sequence: TGTGCCAGCAGGCCCGATAGCGGGGGGGCAGCGGCGACCCAGTACTTC. Translation gives CASRPDSGGAAATQYF. The full variable domain, in which reference TRBV7-3 and TRBJ2-5 provide the parts outside the CDR3, is GAGVSQTPSNKVTEKGKYVELRCDPISGHTALYWYRQSLGQGPEFLIYFQGTGAADDSGLPNDRFFAVRPEGSVSTLKIQRTERGDSAVYLCASRPDSGGAAATQYFGPGTRLLVL.

This clonotype showed up many times. The chain links TRBV6-2 or TRBV6-3 to TRBJ2-2; D not certain. The V end was cut by 4 bases, the J end by 5 bases, with 5 bases between. Germline V gene sequence: CDR1 MNHEY, CDR2 SVGEGT. This CDR3 is built from 12 residues. CDR3 sequence reads: CASSWGTGELFF. CDR3 DNA sequence: TGTGCCAGCAGTTGGGGTACCGGGGAGCTGTTTTTT.

This clonotype has only a few counts. V gene TRBV7-3 combines with J gene TRBJ2-3; D is unclear. Germline CDR1 is SGHTA and CDR2 is FQGTGA. The CDR3 loop spans 15 amino acids. V shed 2 bases and J shed 3 bases, with 12 bases lying between them. For the CDR3, the DNA is TGTGCCAGCAGCTTATACGCTTCAAAGACAGATACGCAGTATTTT. It is translated as CASSLYASKTDTQYF. The full variable domain, in which reference TRBV7-3 and TRBJ2-3 provide the parts outside the CDR3, is GAGVSQTPSNKVTEKGKYVELRCDPISGHTALYWYRQSLGQGPEFLIYFQGTGAADDSGLPNDRFFAVRPEGSVSTLKIQRTERGDSAVYLCASSLYASKTDTQYFGPGTRLTVL.

This rearrangement joins TRBV4-1 to TRBJ2-7; D is perhaps TRBD2 (6 bases). CDR1 MGHRA and CDR2 YSYEKL come from the germline V gene. V lost 1 base and J lost 6, with 13 bases in between. This CDR3 has 14 residues. The CDR3 DNA follows: TGCGCCAGCAGCCAAGCGGTGGAGGGAACCGAGCAGTACTTC. Translation gives CASSQAVEGTEQYF.

This clonotype was found a few times. Here the CDR3 reads CASRPLTGDTEAFF. In nucleotides, the CDR3 is TGTGCCAGCAGACCCCTGACCGGGGACACTGAAGCTTTCTTT. This chain links TRBV6-6 with TRBJ1-1; D is unresolved. In germline, CDR1 is MNHNY, CDR2 SVGAGI (reference sequence). There are 14 residues in the CDR3. V was cut by 6 bases and J by 3 bases, with 14 bases left in between.